This TCR beta chain originates from a study of blood T cell repertoires in COVID-19 (TCRdb year 2020). About the full investigation: The collaborator samples originated in the United States, Italy and Spain and spanned the acute and convalescent phases of COVID-19. The prospective study material was composed of cDNA or gDNA derived from T cells, B-cell-depleted T cells, or PBMCs. Deeply sampled blood TCRbeta repertoires from subjects exposed to, actively infected with, or recovered from COVID-19 were included in the dataset. The repertoires were released in a freely available public database meant as a resource for research on the immune response to SARS-CoV-2. Samples came from the ongoing ImmuneRACE study (first 160 participants) plus 1,254 subjects from 6 global collaborators. The sample metadata nearly always contained a de-identified subject ID, COVID-19 status, age in years and sex. Where HLA class I and class II types were available, the types were taken from metadata supplied by the sample provider, not from assay-based typing.

With respect to this clone: It has no known antigen specificity. Base qualities are missing; no much larger clone stands one base away.

General conclusions and limits of the study: The amount of clinical and demographic metadata varied by source and participant and was provided uncurated.

TCRbeta CDR3 regions were amplified from genomic DNA using the immunoSEQ Assay, a bias-controlled multiplex PCR. As for how the authors treated the data: Within the assay, amplification of reference gene primers was used to estimate how many nucleated cells each sample contained. To quantify the absolute abundance of each unique TCRbeta CDR3 rearrangement, sequence reads were collapsed and filtered. Productive Simpson clonality was computed per sample as the square root of Simpson's diversity index over productive rearrangements. TCRdb provides this immuneACCESS table in a form limited to in-frame rearrangements. Some clones are lacking; in checked studies, under half of them reflect an unresolved V gene, and why the rest are absent is not known. That table supplies the V and J calls and clone size; D and trimming were determined from the DNA. For this sample there are about 120,000 clones; about 89% appear just once. The top ten hold 19% of the sample.

Collaborating institutions collected whole blood in K2EDTA tubes following their own protocols. For TCRbeta analysis, collaborators shipped samples as frozen whole blood, isolated PBMCs, or DNA extracted from either of those sample types. The sample taken for sequencing was peripheral blood. The clonotype originates from a human donor with acute or convalescent COVID-19. The donor label of this sample is uncertain.

The CDR3 region has the sequence CASSLRGTDFNQPQHF. In nucleotide form, the sequence is TGTGCCAGTAGTCTTCGGGGGACAGATTTCAATCAGCCCCAGCATTTT. In this chain, TRBV19 is recombined with TRBJ1-5; 7 bases in between match TRBD1. The germline V gene (reference sequence) gives CDR1 as LNHDA and CDR2 as SQIVND. V is cut back by 5 bases and J by 3 bases, with 10 bases in the junction unmatched. The CDR3 has 16 amino acids, counting the end cysteine and phenylalanine. Here the CDR3 DNA is all that survives: 48 bases in frame from base 1.